This TCR beta chain was recovered during a study of read filtering for tumor transcriptome and immune sequencing. Trimming removed 0 bases at V and 3 bases at J, with 8 bases between. The CDR3 is 15 amino acids. From germline, CDR1 is SNHLY and CDR2 FYNNEI. Whole-study results and caveats: In IR-seq, single-read clonotypes were around 85% of clonotypes but 3% to 3.5% of reads. The sorted CD138-negative fraction was a mixed bone marrow immune population, not purified T cells.

This library used around 0.4 ug RNA and molecular barcoded adaptors spanning alpha/delta and beta/gamma chains. TCRdb re-analysed the reads in MiXCR, keeping a single row per CDR3 protein. The top ten clones hold about half of a sample with about 24,000 distinct CDR3 sequences, around a fifth of them seen once. This clonotype was observed a handful of times. Antigen specificity is unknown. Sequenced: a population of CD138-negative cells sorted from bone marrow. This TCR came from a donor at least 40 years old with multiple myeloma. The V gene is TRBV2, the J gene TRBJ1-4, with D perhaps matching TRBD1 (6 bases). CDR3 nucleotide sequence: TGTGCCAGCAGTGAAGCTACAGGGTCTAATGAAAAACTGTTTTTT. Translated, it gives CASSEATGSNEKLFF. Complete variable domain (other parts from reference TRBV2 and TRBJ1-4): EPEVTQTPSHQVTQMGQEVILRCVPISNHLYFYWYRQILGQKVEFLVSFYNNEISEKSEIFDDQFSVERPDGSNFTLKIRSTKLEDSAMYFCASSEATGSNEKLFFGSGTQLSVL.